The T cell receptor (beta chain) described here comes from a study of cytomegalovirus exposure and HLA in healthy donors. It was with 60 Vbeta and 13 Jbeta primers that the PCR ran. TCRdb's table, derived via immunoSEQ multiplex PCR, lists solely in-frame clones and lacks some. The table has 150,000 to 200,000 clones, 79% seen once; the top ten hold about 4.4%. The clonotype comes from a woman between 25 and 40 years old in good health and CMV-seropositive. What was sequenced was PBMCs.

The CDR3 DNA is TGTGCCAGTAGCGAAACCGCAGGGGTTATAGACACCATATATTTT. This encodes CASSETAGVIDTIYF. The gene calls are TRBV19 and TRBJ1-3, with D possibly matching TRBD1 (6 bases). The CDR3 is made up of 15 amino acids. With 6 bases removed from V and 8 bases from J, the gap between germline ends came to 20 bases. Germline CDR1 reads LNHDA; CDR2 reads SQIVND (reference sequence). The whole variable domain, remainder taken from reference TRBV19 and TRBJ1-3, is DGGITQSPKYLFRKEGQNVTLSCEQNLNHDAMYWYRQDPGQGLRLIYYSQIVNDFQKGDIAEGYSVSREKKESFPLTVTSAQKNPTAFYLCASSETAGVIDTIYFGEGSWLTVV.